Each of the 7 T cell receptor beta chains below was sequenced from the same sample in a study of blood T cell repertoires in COVID-19 (dated by TCRdb to the early 2020s). Libraries were constructed by the immunoSEQ multiplex PCR assay. TCRdb carries this immuneACCESS record with in-frame sequences only. Its versions omit some clonotypes, under half of them owing to an unresolved V gene in the studies checked, with the rest unexplained. This sample is represented by 90,000 to 130,000 clones; roughly nine tenths of them were singletons. The ten largest clones take up around 4.6% of the sample. Sequencing input: peripheral blood. Every receptor here comes from a man aged 35 to 55 with acute or convalescent COVID-19.

The chain combines TRBV2 with TRBJ1-5; 11 positions agree with TRBD1. This CDR3 comprises 13 residues. The V gene end was trimmed by 8 bases and the J gene end by 5 bases; junction bases not matched to a gene: 2. Germline V gene data show CDR1 as SNHLY and CDR2 as FYNNEI. The CDR3 spells CASGDRGYQPQHF. The CDR3 DNA sequence: TGTGCCAGCGGGGACAGGGGGTATCAGCCCCAGCATTTT.

The chain combines TRBV9 with TRBJ1-6; 8 bases match TRBD1. Germline values: CDR1 SGDLS, CDR2 YYNGEE. Trimming at V came to 3 bases and at J to 8 bases, leaving 13 bases not matched to a gene. This CDR3 region has 17 residues. This CDR3 is CASSAPIGQGAHSPLHF. In nucleotides, the CDR3 is TGTGCCAGCAGCGCCCCTATAGGGCAGGGGGCGCATTCACCCCTCCACTTT.

The chain links TRBV5-1 to TRBJ2-7, with D possibly matching TRBD2 (6 bases). CDR3 size: 17 residues. CDR1 SGHRS and CDR2 YFSETQ come from the germline V gene. V was clipped by 0 bases and J by 9 bases, with 25 bases between them. CDR3 sequence reads: CASSLEGRGRTNAGQYF. In DNA, the CDR3 is TGCGCCAGCAGCTTGGAAGGGCGGGGCAGGACCAACGCAGGGCAGTACTTC.

The rearrangement joins TRBV7-9 to TRBJ1-5, with TRBD1 identical over 7 bases. Germline V lookup: CDR1 SEHNR, CDR2 FQNEAQ (reference sequence). V dropped 4 bases and J dropped 4; count of bases not matched to a gene: 10. The CDR3 covers 16 residues. Here the CDR3 reads CASSSTGTDPNQPQHF. The CDR3 nucleotides read TGTGCCAGCAGCTCGACCGGGACAGACCCTAATCAGCCCCAGCATTTT.

This rearrangement joins TRBV6-5 to TRBJ1-5; TRBD1 is a possible D gene (6 bases). V was cut by 6 bases and J by 3 bases, with 15 bases left in between. Germline V gene sequence: CDR1 MNHEY, CDR2 SVGAGI. The CDR3 is 15 amino acids. CDR3 in amino acids: CASSNTGSFNQPQHF. Here the CDR3 DNA reads TGTGCCAGCAGCAACACAGGGAGCTTCAATCAGCCCCAGCATTTT.

This clone has a handful of counts. The genes are TRBV11-2 and TRBJ2-7; a possible D gene is TRBD2 (6 bases). V was shortened by 0 bases and J by 0 bases, with 9 bases between the two germline ends. The CDR3 has 15 amino acids. Germline-derived CDR1 and CDR2 are SGHAT and FQNNGV. Here the CDR3 reads CASSLDSGLSYEQYF. In nucleotides, the CDR3 is TGTGCCAGCAGCTTAGATTCGGGACTCTCCTACGAGCAGTACTTC.

The rearrangement uses TRBV21-1 and TRBJ1-1; the table gives TRBD1 as D, unverified against the DNA. TRBV21-1 is shown as a pseudogene. The CDR3 contains 15 residues. CDR3 loop: CASSKEHRVNTEAFF. Here the CDR3 DNA reads TGTGCCAGCAGCAAAGAACACAGGGTGAACACTGAAGCTTTCTTT.